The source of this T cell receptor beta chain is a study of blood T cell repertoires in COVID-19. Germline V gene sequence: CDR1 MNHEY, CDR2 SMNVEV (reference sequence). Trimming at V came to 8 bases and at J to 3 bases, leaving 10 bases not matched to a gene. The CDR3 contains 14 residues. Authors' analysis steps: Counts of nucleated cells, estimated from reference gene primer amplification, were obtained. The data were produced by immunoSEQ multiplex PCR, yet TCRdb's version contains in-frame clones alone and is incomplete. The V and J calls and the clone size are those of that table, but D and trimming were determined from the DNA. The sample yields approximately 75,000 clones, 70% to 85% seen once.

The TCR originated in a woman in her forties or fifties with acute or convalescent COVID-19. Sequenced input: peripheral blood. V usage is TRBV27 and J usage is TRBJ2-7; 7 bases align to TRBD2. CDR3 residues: CASGSQREGYEQYF. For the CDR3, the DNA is TGTGCCAGCGGCTCCCAGCGGGAAGGCTACGAGCAGTACTTC.